These T cell receptor beta chains were read from a single sample in a study of T cells in Graves' hyperthyroidism and ophthalmopathy. TCRdb re-called the multiplex PCR reads with MiXCR, one entry per CDR3 protein. The repertoire includes fewer than 650,000 distinct CDR3 sequences, approximately 13% of them detected once, and 5.8% sits in the top ten. Sequencing was carried out using blood. These receptors were collected from a woman between 25 and 40 years old with Graves' hyperthyroidism that later progressed to Graves' ophthalmopathy. CDR3s include the opening cysteine and the closing phenylalanine or tryptophan. Each record gives: clone size, V gene, D gene, CDR3 protein. D genes are given only for firm matches. Size is stated for part of the rows, as once, few or many counts, or as a class when the clone is expanded.

>many|TRBV12-3/TRBV12-4|-
CASTTTLGHEQFF
>many|TRBV6-1|-
CASRGHSGNTIYF
>many|TRBV6-1|TRBD1
CASSYSGQHYEQYF
>few|TRBV19|-
CASSTSSRVPGELFF
>many|TRBV6-1|TRBD2
CASILGLAGGGQFF
>many|TRBV6-1|-
CASSEGRGEETQYF
>many|TRBV10-3|TRBD1
CAIRRTGSEAFF
>few|TRBV4-3|-
CASSQDATSSGNTIYF
>-|TRBV29-1|-
CSARWESRDGYTF
>many|TRBV11-1|-
CASSLGVQVTDTQYF
>few|TRBV6-1|-
CASRKGLYEQYF
>few|TRBV20-1|-
CSATRQGLGTQYF
>-|TRBV5-6|-
CASSLGPPNNSPLHF
>few|TRBV4-3|-
CASSQEASVRSGSPLHF
>few|TRBV12-5|TRBD1
CASGLPIASGTGGVWETQYF
>-|TRBV6-5|-
CASSYSGPVNTGELFF